This is a list of T cell receptor beta chains from one sample in a study of PD-1 blockade in classical Hodgkin lymphoma. TCRdb's copy holds only in-frame clones and misses some; the assay was immunoSEQ multiplex PCR. The table records fewer than 100,000 clones, 80% to 95% of them present only once. The material sequenced was peripheral blood mononuclear cells (PBMCs), taken at baseline. The receptors were sampled from a human donor with classical Hodgkin lymphoma. Each CDR3 is given with its conserved first and last residue. The D gene is left open where the match is weak. Clone size is not always given. Where it is, it says once, few, many or a class for expanded clones.

clone size	V gene	J gene	D gene	CDR3 protein	CDR3 DNA
-	TRBV28	TRBJ2-7	TRBD1	CASRGTGRYEQYF	TGTGCCAGCAGGGGGACAGGGAGGTACGAGCAGTACTTC
-	TRBV27	TRBJ2-7	TRBD1	CASQPWRDRVYEQYF	TGTGCCAGCCAACCGTGGCGGGACAGGGTCTACGAGCAGTACTTC
-	TRBV10-3	TRBJ2-3	-	CAISESGGRGDTQYF	TGTGCCATCAGTGAGTCAGGCGGCCGGGGAGATACGCAGTATTTT
-	TRBV28	TRBJ2-2	-	CASTKTGELFF	TGTGCCAGCACCAAAACCGGGGAGCTGTTTTTT
-	TRBV10-2	TRBJ2-3	-	CASTGPDTDTQYF	TGCGCCAGCACCGGCCCCGATACAGATACGCAGTATTTT
once	TRBV27	TRBJ2-5	TRBD2	CASSPGLAGYQETQYF	TGTGCCAGCAGCCCGGGACTAGCGGGATACCAAGAGACCCAGTACTTC
-	TRBV29-1	TRBJ1-2	-	CSVETRDGYTF	TGCAGCGTTGAAACCCGGGATGGCTACACCTTC
-	TRBV11-2	TRBJ2-5	TRBD1	CASSSGQGQRETQYF	TGTGCCAGCAGCTCCGGACAGGGGCAGAGAGAGACCCAGTACTTC
-	TRBV5-4	TRBJ2-7	-	CASRSVGGEGYEQYF	TGTGCCAGCAGGTCGGTCGGGGGAGAGGGCTACGAGCAGTACTTC
-	TRBV7-9	TRBJ1-4	TRBD1	CASSPGGREKLFF	TGTGCCAGCAGCCCAGGGGGAAGAGAAAAACTGTTTTTT
-	TRBV11-2	TRBJ1-1	-	CASSLYGRRNTEAFF	TGTGCCAGCAGCTTATATGGCCGGAGGAACACTGAAGCTTTCTTT
-	TRBV5-1	TRBJ2-7	TRBD2	CASSLAASGGEEQYF	TGCGCCAGCAGCTTAGCCGCTAGCGGGGGGGAGGAGCAGTACTTC
-	TRBV28	TRBJ1-1	TRBD1	CASSSYRGGDTEAFF	TGTGCCAGCAGTTCGTACAGGGGTGGAGACACTGAAGCTTTCTTT
-	TRBV6-1	TRBJ2-5	-	CASSEGPTYQETQYF	TGTGCCAGCAGTGAAGGGCCCACGTACCAAGAGACCCAGTACTTC
-	TRBV7-9	TRBJ1-5	-	CASSLERNQPQHF	TGTGCCAGCAGCCTCGAGCGCAATCAGCCCCAGCATTTT
-	TRBV9	TRBJ2-1	-	CASSGNEQFF	TGTGCCAGCAGCGGGAATGAGCAGTTCTTC
-	TRBV6-5	TRBJ2-2	-	CASSLGGGNTGELFF	TGTGCCAGCAGTTTGGGCGGCGGGAACACCGGGGAGCTGTTTTTT
-	TRBV6-5	TRBJ1-1	-	CASSFEQGGTEAFF	TGTGCCAGCAGTTTTGAACAGGGAGGTACTGAAGCTTTCTTT
-	TRBV7-9	TRBJ2-3	TRBD2	CASSSWTSGTDTQYF	TGTGCCAGCAGCTCGTGGACTAGCGGCACAGATACGCAGTATTTT
-	TRBV29-1	TRBJ1-5	-	CSVEGPGGRNQPQHF	TGCAGCGTCGAGGGTCCGGGCGGGCGCAATCAGCCCCAGCATTTT
-	TRBV25-1	TRBJ1-2	TRBD1	CASSEPSGTGDYGYTF	TGTGCCAGCAGTGAACCTTCCGGGACAGGGGACTATGGCTACACCTTC
-	TRBV19	TRBJ2-7	-	CASSIAGGYEQYF	TGTGCCAGTAGTATAGCAGGGGGGTACGAGCAGTACTTC
-	TRBV6-1	TRBJ1-1	-	CASSESGGRTEAFF	TGTGCCAGCAGTGAAAGCGGGGGAAGGACTGAAGCTTTCTTT
-	TRBV25-1	TRBJ2-7	-	CASRQTYEQYF	TGTGCCAGCAGACAGACTTACGAGCAGTACTTC
-	TRBV28	TRBJ1-4	TRBD1	CASNPGGTGGEKLFF	TGTGCCAGCAATCCCGGTGGGACAGGGGGTGAAAAACTGTTTTTT
-	TRBV9	TRBJ1-2	TRBD1	CASSVGGTGDGYTF	TGTGCCAGCAGCGTAGGGGGGACAGGGGATGGCTACACCTTC
-	TRBV27	TRBJ1-5	TRBD1	CASSFGDRGQPQHF	TGTGCCAGCAGTTTCGGGGACAGGGGACAGCCCCAGCATTTT
-	TRBV15	TRBJ2-2	TRBD2	CATSRPGLAGLNTGELFF	TGTGCCACCAGCAGACCGGGACTAGCGGGATTAAACACCGGGGAGCTGTTTTTT
-	TRBV29-1	TRBJ2-7	TRBD1	CSAQGDRGGSYEQYF	TGCAGCGCCCAGGGGGACAGGGGGGGAAGCTACGAGCAGTACTTC
once	TRBV6-6	TRBJ2-7	TRBD1	CASSYGSGGVGEQYF	TGTGCCAGCAGTTACGGGTCAGGGGGCGTCGGCGAGCAGTACTTC
-	TRBV21-1	TRBJ1-5	-	CASSLRTRGEVVGNQPQHF	TGTGCCAGCAGCCTCCGGACAAGAGGGGAGGTAGTGGGCAATCAGCCCCAGCATTTT
-	TRBV7-2	TRBJ1-1	-	CASSLGRGRNTEAFF	TGTGCCAGCAGCTTAGGTCGGGGGCGAAACACTGAAGCTTTCTTT
-	TRBV30	TRBJ2-1	-	CAWSVRGEYNEQFF	TGTGCCTGGAGTGTACGTGGGGAGTACAATGAGCAGTTCTTC
-	TRBV2	TRBJ1-2	-	CASSPGGTWHGYTF	TGTGCCAGCAGTCCCGGAGGGACATGGCATGGCTACACCTTC
once	TRBV27	TRBJ1-1	-	CASSFSRLAGAGEAFF	TGTGCCAGCAGTTTCTCCCGGTTGGCAGGGGCGGGTGAAGCTTTCTTT
-	TRBV27	TRBJ2-5	TRBD2	CASSGRARETQYF	TGTGCCAGCAGTGGGAGGGCCCGAGAGACCCAGTACTTC
-	TRBV7-8	TRBJ1-1	TRBD1	CASSLTGQVTEAFF	TGTGCCAGCAGCTTGACAGGGCAGGTCACTGAAGCTTTCTTT
-	TRBV2	TRBJ2-7	-	CASSWDLRAGEQYF	TGTGCCAGCAGTTGGGACCTTCGCGCGGGGGAGCAGTACTTC
few	TRBV5-4	TRBJ1-1	-	CASSLDPRFTEAFF	TGTGCCAGCAGCTTGGACCCACGGTTCACTGAAGCTTTCTTT
-	TRBV30	TRBJ1-4	-	CAWRGKSGSTNEKLFF	TGTGCCTGGCGTGGGAAATCGGGTTCAACTAATGAAAAACTGTTTTTT
-	TRBV28	TRBJ2-7	TRBD1	CASEEGQGAYEQYF	TGTGCCAGCGAAGAAGGACAGGGTGCATACGAGCAGTACTTC
-	TRBV10-3	TRBJ1-1	-	CAIVREMGTEAFF	TGTGCCATAGTCAGGGAAATGGGAACTGAAGCTTTCTTT
-	TRBV5-4	TRBJ2-6	-	CASSVLAPGANVLTF	TGTGCCAGCAGCGTGTTGGCACCCGGGGCCAACGTCCTGACTTTC